The following is a TCR beta chain sequence with its context. No cognate antigen has been identified for it. No per-base quality is available; no much larger clone lies one base away. In total, 500 to 700 healthy bone marrow donors made up the cohort. Cohort members were all nominally healthy when sampled, although unrecorded immune exposures were likely present. The donor was CMV seropositive and belonged to the group of about 290 seropositive cohort members. Each donor provided a peripheral blood sample, and peripheral blood mononuclear cells were used for TCR beta sequencing. The Qiagen DNeasy Blood Extraction Kit was used to extract genomic DNA from the blood cell samples. V is trimmed back by 3 bases and J by 1 base, and the junction contains 6 bases that no gene match accounts for. The germline V gene yields KGHSH for CDR1 and LQKENI for CDR2. Reading from cysteine to phenylalanine, the CDR3 counts 16 amino acids. Left in the record is the CDR3 DNA by itself, 48 bases read in frame from the first base.

This sample was taken from a study of cytomegalovirus exposure and HLA in healthy donors (dated 2017 in TCRdb). Broadly, across the study: An earlier analysis of approximately 590 of the donors reported roughly 270 Gb of sequence data and 117 million unique TCR beta sequences from 150 million to 200 million T cells. Approximately 300 gigabases of sequencing data and tens of millions of unique TCR sequences were included in an early release covering around 650 HLA-typed donors. Of the approximately 370 genotyped donors, approximately 81% were placed in the genetic ancestry cluster associated with self-reported Caucasian donors. The study aimed to test whether signatures of past pathogen exposure could be identified by cataloging public T cell receptors. Using immunosequencing, the study profiled T cell repertoires from 666 subjects and related those repertoires to cytomegalovirus serostatus. A separate validation cohort of roughly 130 different subjects was used in addition to the 666-subject first cohort. To predict cytomegalovirus infection status, the study brought together high-throughput TCR immunosequencing, statistical association of individual TCRs with disease status, and machine learning. A later analysis re-analyzed previously published TCR beta repertoires from approximately 670 donors and added high-resolution HLA genotyping to study TCR occurrence patterns. Rather than using new phenotypic data, the later analysis identified candidate immune exposures from TCR beta sequences and from how often those sequences occurred across donors. To decide whether each TCR beta V gene segment behaved as functional or pseudogenic, an earlier analysis of nearly 600 of the donors relied on high-throughput TCR beta sequencing. Donor age, sex, ethnicity and CMV serostatus were collected together with the repertoire data. Genome-wide SNP genotypes for about three fifths of the roughly 700 donors were used in a later genetic analysis, which treated that subset as a discovery cohort. All discovery cohort repertoires had been generated on a single sequencing platform. Class I and class II HLA loci were covered by the typing at four-digit resolution. The number of typed donors differed by locus: about 629-630 for A, B, C, DRB1 and DQB1; 522 for DQA1; 606 for DPA1; and roughly 450 for DPB1. Roughly 5 DR-DQ haplotypes were handled as single units for association and clustering because linkage in the cohort was strong. On average, roughly 240,000 unique TCR beta nucleotide sequences were sequenced per donor among 398 genotyped donors of the cohort, with roughly 18% of those sequences being non-productive. What the study reported, not specific to this receptor: According to a later genetic analysis, donors in an Asian-associated ancestry cluster had fewer N-insertions in productive TCRs than the approximately 650-donor mean. This cohort had only TCR beta chains sequenced, and the lack of alpha or paired-chain data limited which features could be detected. A later analysis found that TCR association rates varied across HLA loci, with DRB1 alleles showing the most associated TCRs and HLA-C alleles the fewest. Immune exposure information for the cohort was limited to CMV serostatus. Compared with equally common non-associated chains, HLA-associated TCR beta chains in a later analysis were more clonally expanded and had lower generation probabilities. The authors suggested that the approach could potentially be generalized to other disease states and immunological phenotypes. The 87-base-pair reads could not distinguish some IMGT-functional V segments, including TRBV6-2 and TRBV6-3, so those segments were excluded. Broadly in line with IMGT annotations, most TCR beta V segments showed up in productive rearrangements about 87% or about 30% of the time in an earlier analysis of roughly 590 of the donors. Strong co-occurrence of HLA alleles, especially DR and DQ, made assigning TCR associations to individual alleles difficult. At a false discovery rate of 0.05, a later analysis linked 16,000 or so TCR beta sequences to specific HLA alleles. Because counts were too low, about 18 rarely observed V segments, including chromosome 9 orphons, were left out of the earlier analysis of 500 to 750 of the donors. In vitro tests confirmed that a few of the cytomegalovirus-associated TCR beta chains recognize cytomegalovirus antigens. A further reported finding was that TCR beta sequences accurately predicted the HLA-A and HLA-B alleles for most subjects in the first cohort. Cytomegalovirus status was reported to be diagnosed by the classifier with high specificity and sensitivity in both the original and validation cohorts. Correlated functional status among segregating V segments might be attributable to linkage disequilibrium, but an unknown experimental factor could not be ruled out. In a later analysis, several top co-occurrence clusters were reported to appear linked to parvovirus B19, influenza, CMV and Epstein-Barr virus. Because HLA typing was missing for some donors at each locus, association tests included only the typed subset. V-gene and J-gene trimming of TCR beta chains was associated with a missense DCLRE1C variant in a later genetic analysis, and the association was replicated in an independent cohort. A cluster of highly shared sequence variants was judged likely to be a technical artifact of the sequencing pipeline. Roughly uniform sequencing depth across donors was assumed in presence/absence analyses, although this assumption may not hold. In a later analysis, most CMV-associated TCR beta chains were found to appear HLA-restricted, with HLA associations seemingly driven largely by CMV exposure. While some public TCRs were present in many individuals, most TCR sequences turned up only very rarely across donors. The study gave a list of about 160 TCR beta chains associated with cytomegalovirus.

Library preparation used the immunoSEQ multiplex PCR assay. The multiplex PCR relied on a mix of 60 forward primers for TCR Vbeta segments and 13 reverse primers for TCR Jbeta segments. The CDR3 region of rearranged TCR beta genes was amplified from genomic DNA with a multiplex PCR assay. On the Illumina HiSeq System, the amplified TCR beta libraries were sequenced as 87-base-pair reads. Per the original workflow: A later analysis counted around 72 million unique TCR beta chains across the 666 repertoires, and approximately 11 million of these chains were shared by at least two donors. Raw reads were error-corrected and collapsed into unique sequences by a nearest-neighbor algorithm in which closely related sequences were merged to remove PCR and sequencing errors. CDR3 sequences were aligned to IMGT reference sequences to assign V, D and J gene segments. Each retained sequence needed at least a six-nucleotide match to both a V gene segment and a J gene segment. A rearrangement counted as productive if the CDR3 had no stop codons and remained in frame with V and J, and every other rearrangement counted as non-productive. CDR3 was defined by IMGT convention, running from the second conserved V-encoded cysteine to the conserved J-encoded phenylalanine. The earlier analysis of 587 of the donors excluded any sequence lacking an unambiguous match to a single V gene segment. An earlier analysis of 587 of the donors classified V segments as functional when productive rearrangements were above 56.7% and as segregating when the standard deviation between donors was above 5%. A statistical classification framework was built to diagnose cytomegalovirus status from the catalog of TCR beta chain sequences. In a later analysis, TCR nucleotide sequences were compared against IMGT/GENE-DB human TR gene sequences so that V and J genes could be assigned. In a later analysis, CDR3 sequences and most-parsimonious VDJ recombination scenarios were assigned using the TCRdist pipeline. In a later analysis, each TCR beta chain was defined by its CDR3 amino acid sequence together with its V-gene family, and reads without a unique V-gene family were excluded. A later analysis removed nearly 600 highly shared, low-generation-probability nucleotide sequences to deal with suspected cross-contamination and a sequencing artifact. In a later analysis, a clonal expansion index was calculated for each public chain from normalized within-repertoire ranks of inferred template counts. In a later analysis, generation probabilities were computed using a VDJ recombination model fitted to out-of-frame rearrangements, and the results were checked against IGoR. In a later analysis, hypergeometric tests were used to score TCR-TCR, TCR-HLA and TCR-CMV co-occurrence, with a repertoire-size bias correction applied to TCR pairs. A later analysis estimated false discovery rates by permuting HLA or CMV assignments 20 times. In a later analysis, co-occurring TCRs were grouped using DBSCAN, and TCRdist sequence similarity was added for clustering within HLA-allele-positive subsets. Repertoires with fewer than 30,000 or more than 120,000 public chains were left out of co-occurrence clustering, as were five repertoires with anomalous nucleotide sharing. TCRdb's version of the immuneACCESS table is confined to in-frame rearrangements and falls short of the full clone set. An unresolved V gene accounts for under half of the shortfall where checked; the remainder is of unknown origin. That table is the source of V, J and clone size, and D and trimming were worked out from the DNA. A total of more than 100,000 clones appear in this sample, 60% to 80% of them only once. The ten largest make up approximately 3.7% of the sample.

This chain is built from TRBV18 and TRBJ1-5, with 7 middle bases fitting TRBD1. The sequenced sample consisted of PBMCs. The source of this sequence is a middle-aged man in good health and CMV-seropositive. In nucleotide form, the sequence is TGTGCCAGCTCACCTAATTTACAGGGGAGCAATCAGCCCCAGCATTTT. This yields the protein CASSPNLQGSNQPQHF.